The clone carrying this T cell receptor beta chain is medium-sized (0.01 to 0.1%). Its antigen is unknown. V lost 6 bases, J lost 4 bases, and 6 bases stayed unmatched. Germline lookup yields CDR1 SQVTM and CDR2 ANQGSEA. The CDR3 spans 15 residues. The record originates from a study of T cell repertoires in aging, cancer and after chemotherapy. Overall study: Six age groups, ranging from 30 or younger to 70 or older, included the donors. Patients with chronic lymphocytic leukemia were sampled before and after fludarabine- or bendamustine-based chemotherapy. Study results and limitations: In hematological cancer patients, infiltrated lymphoid organs may have impaired thymic emigration or peripheral T cell expansion.

The template was genomic DNA from peripheral blood, not RNA. A mixed TRB-A/B primer pool amplified rearranged TRB by multiplex touch-down PCR. From the multiplex PCR reads, TCRdb called clonotypes with MiXCR, one entry per CDR3 protein. This repertoire shows approximately 5,000 distinct CDR3 sequences, 38% found once; its top ten account for approximately 50%. The receptor's source is a human donor with a blood cancer. The specimen was blood. This chain uses TRBV29-1 with TRBJ2-3; 14 nucleotides agree with TRBD2. CDR3 region: CSVAGLAGEADTQYF. The CDR3 region has the DNA TGCAGCGTAGCGGGACTAGCGGGGGAAGCAGATACGCAGTATTTT.